Each of the 6 T cell receptor beta chains below was sequenced from the same sample in a study of T cell repertoires in cytomegalovirus infection. Each CDR3 protein is one row after TCRdb ran MiXCR on the reads. The sample includes hundreds of thousands of distinct CDR3 sequences, 20% to 30% seen only once; the top ten take under 8.5%. Specimen: CD8+ T cells from PBMCs. The receptors originated from a human donor in good health (CMV status not recorded). Some clones in this sample may be carry-over from other donors' samples.

This clonotype has just a few counts. The genes are TRBV28 and TRBJ2-3; a possible D gene is TRBD2 (6 bases). CDR1 and CDR2 (germline): MDHEN, SYDVKM. The V gene lost 4 bases and the J gene lost 4 bases, with 15 bases spanning the gap. The CDR3 covers 15 residues. The CDR3 spells CASSWRGGSADTQYF. The CDR3 DNA is TGTGCCAGCAGTTGGCGTGGGGGGTCGGCAGATACGCAGTATTTT. The variable domain in full, with the rest retrieved from reference TRBV28 and TRBJ2-3, is DVKVTQSSRYLVKRTGEKVFLECVQDMDHENMFWYRQDPGLGLRLIYFSYDVKMKEKGDIPEGYSVSREKKERFSLILESASTNQTSMYLCASSWRGGSADTQYFGPGTRLTVL.

This clonotype was seen at least ten times. This chain connects TRBV7-6 to TRBJ2-3; D is ambiguous. V lost 5 bases and J lost 0, with 3 bases in between. Germline V lookup: CDR1 SGHVS, CDR2 FNYEAQ. The CDR3 is 12 residues long. The CDR3 region has the DNA TGTGCCAGCAGCCTGAGCACAGATACGCAGTATTTT. It yields the protein CASSLSTDTQYF.

V usage is TRBV20-1 and J usage is TRBJ2-1, with D perhaps given as TRBD1 or TRBD2 (6 bases each). This CDR3 region has 16 residues. Deletions cut 0 bases from V and 0 bases from J, with 12 bases between. CDR1 DFQATT and CDR2 SNEGSKA come from the germline V gene (reference sequence). CDR3 in amino acids: CSARDLRGDSYNEQFF. Written as DNA, the CDR3 is TGCAGTGCTAGAGATCTGAGGGGGGACTCCTACAATGAGCAGTTCTTC.

CDR3 bases: TGTGCCAGCAGTTTAACAGGTCTAGCGGGGGGGCTCCTAGCCAAAAACATTCAGTACTTC. It translates to CASSLTGLAGGLLAKNIQYF. The chain recombines TRBV28 with TRBJ2-4, with 12 positions matching TRBD2. The CDR3 has 20 amino acids. CDR1 is MDHEN, CDR2 SYDVKM, per germline. With V trimmed by 2 bases and J by 0 bases, 11 bases remained unmatched.

This clonotype was detected ten times or more. The chain carries TRBV10-3 and TRBJ2-7; 8 bases match TRBD1. V lost 2 bases and J lost 2; bases outside the gene matches: 2. This CDR3 contains 14 residues. Germline values: CDR1 ENHRY, CDR2 SYGVKD. CDR3 coding DNA: TGTGCCATCAGTGAGGACAGGGGTGCCTACGAGCAGTACGTC. Translation: CAISEDRGAYEQYV.

V is TRBV7-4 and J is TRBJ1-4; 7 nucleotides line up with TRBD1. The J segment lost 4 bases and the V segment lost 1 base, leaving 6 bases of the junction unmatched. Germline V CDR1 and CDR2: SGHVT, SQSDAQ. The CDR3 loop spans 16 amino acids. The CDR3 is CASSLVWGQYNEKLFF. In nucleotides, the CDR3 is TGTGCCAGCAGCTTAGTTTGGGGACAGTATAATGAAAAACTGTTTTTT.